This T cell receptor (beta chain) was recovered during a study of T-cell reconstitution after alpha-beta-depleted transplantation in children. At least ten counts were recorded for this clonotype. Antigen unknown. Findings and caveats of the study: Reported findings indicate that, about two months after transplant, alpha-beta T cells came from several hundred expanded clones, which were derived from non-depleted graft cells. It was newly produced T cells that mostly accounted for T-cell counts and diversity one year after transplant.

Library preparation (for TCRbeta) was performed with unique molecular identifiers. Each CDR3 protein is one row after TCRdb ran MiXCR on the PCR reads. The sample includes around 70,000 distinct CDR3 sequences, approximately 10% of them seen just once. The V end lost 6 bases, the J end lost 3 bases, and 15 bases lay between the germline ends. Per germline, CDR1 LNHDA and CDR2 SQIVND (reference sequence). The CDR3 totals 14 residues. The chain joins TRBV19 to TRBJ2-7, with D unclear. The starting material was PBMCs, obtained before TCRalphabeta/CD19-depleted stem cell transplant. The receptor's source is a boy between 10 and 17 years old with acute myeloid leukemia, due to receive a stem cell transplant. This CDR3 reads CASSRTSQRYEQYF. The CDR3 nucleotides read TGTGCCAGTAGCCGGACGTCACAGCGCTACGAGCAGTACTTC.